Below, 17 T cell receptor beta chains from the same sample are listed, as sequenced in a study of human CD8 memory T cell subsets. Early memory CD8+ T cells that were CCR7+ PD-1+ TIGIT+ with exhausted-like traits constituted the TPEX cells. The authors made TCR beta libraries using UMI-labeled 5' RACE. After re-calling the 5' RACE reads, TCRdb lists one entry per CDR3 protein, DNA absent. The sample shows several thousand distinct CDR3 sequences, and 15% sits with its ten largest clones. Sequenced material: CD8+ T cells from PBMCs. The receptor source for this set is a human donor in good health.

The V gene is TRBV19, the J gene TRBJ1-2; there is no DNA to check the TCRdb D call of TRBD1. The V gene's germline CDR1 is LNHDA and CDR2 SQIVND (reference sequence). The CDR3 has 15 amino acids. The CDR3 protein is CASSIWTGGDYGYTF.

Frequency places this clonotype as medium-sized (0.01 to 0.1%). This rearrangement joins TRBV20-1 to TRBJ2-1; no DNA is available, so the TRBD2 call from TCRdb remains unchecked. The CDR3 runs to 14 residues. CDR1 DFQATT and CDR2 SNEGSKA come from the germline V gene (reference sequence). CDR3 loop: CSAPHGTIYNEQFF.

The chain uses TRBV19 and TRBJ1-1. The CDR3 spans 14 residues. Germline assignment: CDR1 LNHDA and CDR2 SQIVND (reference sequence). The chain's CDR3 is CASSPGLMNTEAFF.

V gene TRBV4-1 combines with J gene TRBJ1-1. Germline CDR1 reads MGHRA; CDR2 reads YSYEKL. This CDR3 spans 15 amino acids. CDR3: CASSQEGSLNTEAFF.

This chain links TRBV7-8 with TRBJ2-1; TCRdb names TRBD2, which stays unverified in the absence of DNA. The CDR3 covers 16 residues. Germline V gene sequence: CDR1 SGHVS, CDR2 FQNEAQ. CDR3 protein: CASSLVVVAGINGQFF.

This clonotype is labeled medium-sized (0.01 to 0.1%) based on frequency. The chain combines TRBV4-3 with TRBJ2-1; TCRdb calls TRBD2, which cannot be checked without DNA. The germline V gene has CDR1 LGHNA and CDR2 YSLEER. The CDR3 has 15 residues. The CDR3 sequence: CASRDLAGSYNEQFF.

The chain combines TRBV5-4 with TRBJ2-4. The germline V gene has CDR1 SGHNT and CDR2 YYREEE (reference sequence). CDR3 size: 14 residues. This chain's CDR3 is CASSVGYGQNIQYF.

Judged by frequency, this clonotype is medium-sized (0.01 to 0.1%). This sequence joins TRBV9 and TRBJ2-7; TCRdb's D call, TRBD1, is unchecked because there is no DNA. The CDR3 extends over 16 amino acids. Germline CDR1 and CDR2: SGDLS and YYNGEE. The CDR3 sequence: CASSVGGGSRSYEQYF.

The V and J genes are TRBV10-3 and TRBJ2-5; TCRdb designates TRBD1, a call that cannot be tested without DNA. This CDR3 region has 13 residues. Germline V gives CDR1 ENHRY, CDR2 SYGVKD. This CDR3 reads CAIGPQGRETQYF.

The chain links TRBV11-2 to TRBJ1-2; there is no DNA to check the TCRdb D call of TRBD1. The length of the CDR3 is 13 residues. The V gene's germline CDR1 is SGHAT and CDR2 FQNNGV. CDR3 loop: CASSLQGVYGYTF.

The chain couples TRBV7-8 to TRBJ2-3; the D call of TRBD1 rests on TCRdb alone, since no DNA is present to check it. This CDR3 contains 15 residues. Germline V CDR1 and CDR2: SGHVS, FQNEAQ. The CDR3 here is CASSLVGQGVMTQYF. Together with reference TRBV7-8 and TRBJ2-3, the CDR3 gives the full variable domain: GAGVSQSPRYKVAKRGQDVALRCDPISGHVSLFWYQQALGQGPEFLTYFQNEAQLDKSGLPSDRFFAERPEGSVSTLKIQRTQQEDSAVYLCASSLVGQGVMTQYFGPGTRLTVL.

The chain uses TRBV30 and TRBJ1-2. Germline V gene lookup returns CDR1 GTSNPN and CDR2 SVGIG (reference sequence). CDR3 size: 14 residues. Here the CDR3 reads CASAFMRRNYGYTF.

This chain connects TRBV29-1 to TRBJ2-1; TCRdb indicates TRBD2, and absent DNA this call remains unverified. CDR1 is SQVTM, CDR2 ANQGSEA, per germline. The CDR3 loop spans 14 amino acids. CDR3 sequence: CSVERGLAGHEQFF.

The gene calls are TRBV6-1 and TRBJ2-7; TCRdb picks TRBD1, but there is no DNA to check that call. The CDR3 covers 15 residues. Germline V lookup: CDR1 MNHNS, CDR2 SASEGT. The chain's CDR3 is CASSVTGTSSYEQYF.

By frequency, this clonotype registers large. The rearrangement links TRBV7-8 to TRBJ2-7; TCRdb gives TRBD1 as the D gene, but with no DNA this cannot be confirmed. The CDR3 sequence is 16 residues long. Germline V gene data show CDR1 as SGHVS and CDR2 as FQNEAQ. CDR3 sequence reads: CASSLASGDSPYEQYF. Variable domain in full (rest from reference TRBV7-8 and TRBJ2-7): GAGVSQSPRYKVAKRGQDVALRCDPISGHVSLFWYQQALGQGPEFLTYFQNEAQLDKSGLPSDRFFAERPEGSVSTLKIQRTQQEDSAVYLCASSLASGDSPYEQYFGPGTRLTVT.

V is TRBV28 and J is TRBJ2-2; there is no DNA to check the TCRdb D call of TRBD2. Germline V gives CDR1 MDHEN, CDR2 SYDVKM. This CDR3 is 14 amino acids long. This CDR3 reads CATLRGGVTGELFF.

This clonotype is identified as large from frequency. The rearrangement joins TRBV6-1 to TRBJ1-1; no DNA is available, so the TRBD1 call from TCRdb remains unchecked. The germline CDR1 and CDR2 sequences are MNHNS and SASEGT. The CDR3 has 12 amino acids. CDR3 protein: CASSEQGAEAFF.